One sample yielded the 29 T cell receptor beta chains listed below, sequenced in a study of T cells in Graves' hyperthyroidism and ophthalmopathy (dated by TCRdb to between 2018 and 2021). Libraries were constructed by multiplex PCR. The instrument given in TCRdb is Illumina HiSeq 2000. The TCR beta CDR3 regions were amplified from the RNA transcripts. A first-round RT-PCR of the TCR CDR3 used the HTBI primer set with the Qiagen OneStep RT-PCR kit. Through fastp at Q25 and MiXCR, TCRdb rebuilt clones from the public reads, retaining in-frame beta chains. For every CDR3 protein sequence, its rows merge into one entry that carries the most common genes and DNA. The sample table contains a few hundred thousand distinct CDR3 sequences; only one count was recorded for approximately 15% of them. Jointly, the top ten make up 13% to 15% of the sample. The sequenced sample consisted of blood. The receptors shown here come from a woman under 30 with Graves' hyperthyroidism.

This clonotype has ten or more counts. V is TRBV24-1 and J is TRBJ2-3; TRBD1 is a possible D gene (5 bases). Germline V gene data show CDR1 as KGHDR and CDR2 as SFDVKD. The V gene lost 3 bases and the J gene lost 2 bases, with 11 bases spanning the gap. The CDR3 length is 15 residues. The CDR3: CATSDPMTDTDTQYF. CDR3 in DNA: TGTGCCACCAGTGATCCCATGACAGACACAGATACGCAGTATTTT.

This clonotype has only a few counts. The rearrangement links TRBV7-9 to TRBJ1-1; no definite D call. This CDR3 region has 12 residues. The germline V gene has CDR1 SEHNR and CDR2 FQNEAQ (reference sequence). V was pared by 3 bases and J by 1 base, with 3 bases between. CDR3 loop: CASSFSNTEAFF. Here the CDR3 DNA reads TGTGCCAGCAGCTTCTCGAACACTGAAGCTTTCTTT.

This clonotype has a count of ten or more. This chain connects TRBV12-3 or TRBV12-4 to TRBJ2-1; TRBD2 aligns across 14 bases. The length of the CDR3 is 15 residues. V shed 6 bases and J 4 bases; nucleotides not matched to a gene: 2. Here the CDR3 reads CASSRTSGGYNEQFF. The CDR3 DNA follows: TGTGCCAGCAGCCGGACTAGCGGGGGGTACAATGAGCAGTTCTTC.

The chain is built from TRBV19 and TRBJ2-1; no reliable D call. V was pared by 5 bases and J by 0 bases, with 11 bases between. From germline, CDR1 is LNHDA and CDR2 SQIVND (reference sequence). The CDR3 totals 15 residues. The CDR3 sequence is CASSSPRSSYNEQFF. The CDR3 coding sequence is TGTGCCAGTAGTTCCCCGCGGTCCTCCTACAATGAGCAGTTCTTC. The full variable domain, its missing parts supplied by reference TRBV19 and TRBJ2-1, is DGGITQSPKYLFRKEGQNVTLSCEQNLNHDAMYWYRQDPGQGLRLIYYSQIVNDFQKGDIAEGYSVSREKKESFPLTVTSAQKNPTAFYLCASSSPRSSYNEQFFGPGTRLTVL.

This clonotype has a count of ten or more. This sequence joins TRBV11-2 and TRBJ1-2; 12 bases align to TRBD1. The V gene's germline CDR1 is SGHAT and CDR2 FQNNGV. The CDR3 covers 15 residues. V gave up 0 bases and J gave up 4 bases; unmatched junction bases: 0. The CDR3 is CASSLEGQGAYGYTF. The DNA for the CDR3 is TGTGCCAGCAGCTTAGAGGGACAGGGGGCCTATGGCTACACCTTC.

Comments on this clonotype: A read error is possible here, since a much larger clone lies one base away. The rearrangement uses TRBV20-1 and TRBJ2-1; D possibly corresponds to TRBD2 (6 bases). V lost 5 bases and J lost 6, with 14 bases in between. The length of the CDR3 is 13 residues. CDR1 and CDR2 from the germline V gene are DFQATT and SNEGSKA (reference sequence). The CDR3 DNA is TGCAGTGCTGACGGGGGAGCCTCCAATGAGCAGTTCTTC. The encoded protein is CSADGGASNEQFF.

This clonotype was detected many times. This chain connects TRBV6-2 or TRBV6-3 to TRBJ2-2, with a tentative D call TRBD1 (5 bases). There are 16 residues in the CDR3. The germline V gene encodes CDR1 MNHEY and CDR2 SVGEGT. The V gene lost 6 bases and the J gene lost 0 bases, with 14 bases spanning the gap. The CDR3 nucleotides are TGTGCCAGCAGGAAAACAGGACAAACGAACACCGGGGAGCTGTTTTTT. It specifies CASRKTGQTNTGELFF.

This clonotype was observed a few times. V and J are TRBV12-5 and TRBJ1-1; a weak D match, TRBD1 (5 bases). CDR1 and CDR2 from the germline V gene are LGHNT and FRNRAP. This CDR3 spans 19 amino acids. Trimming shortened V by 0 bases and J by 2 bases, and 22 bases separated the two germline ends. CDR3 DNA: TGTGCTAGTGGTTTGGTACAGTTTAACAGGATAGGGGAAAACACTGAAGCTTTCTTT. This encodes CASGLVQFNRIGENTEAFF.

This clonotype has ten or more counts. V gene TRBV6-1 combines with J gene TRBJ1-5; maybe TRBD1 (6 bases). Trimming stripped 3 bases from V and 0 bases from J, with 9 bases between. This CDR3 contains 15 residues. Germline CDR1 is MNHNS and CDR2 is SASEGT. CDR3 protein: CASSDGGHSNQPQHF. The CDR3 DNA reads TGTGCCAGCAGTGACGGGGGGCATAGCAATCAGCCCCAGCATTTT.

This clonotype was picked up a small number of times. Here the CDR3 reads CASSQAQGVDYGYTF. DNA of the CDR3: TGTGCCAGCAGCCAAGCACAGGGGGTTGACTATGGCTACACCTTC. This rearrangement joins TRBV4-2 to TRBJ1-2, with TRBD1 identical over 8 bases. Germline V gene data show CDR1 as LGHNA and CDR2 as YNFKEQ. With 1 base clipped from V and 3 bases from J, the junction kept 4 bases outside the gene matches. CDR3 length: 15 amino acids.

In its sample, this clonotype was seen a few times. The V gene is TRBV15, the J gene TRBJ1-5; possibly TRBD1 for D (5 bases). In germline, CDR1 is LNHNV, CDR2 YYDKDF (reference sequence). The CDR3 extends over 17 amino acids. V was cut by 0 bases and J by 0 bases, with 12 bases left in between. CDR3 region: CATSRDLGGNSNQPQHF. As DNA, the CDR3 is TGTGCCACCAGCAGAGATCTTGGGGGAAATAGCAATCAGCCCCAGCATTTT.

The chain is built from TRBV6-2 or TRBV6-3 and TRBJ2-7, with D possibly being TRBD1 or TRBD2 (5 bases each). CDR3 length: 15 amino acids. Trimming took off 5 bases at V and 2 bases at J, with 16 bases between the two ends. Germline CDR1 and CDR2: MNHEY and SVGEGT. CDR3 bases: TGTGCCAGCAGTCCCCCGGGACCGAGGGCCTACGAGCAGTACTTC. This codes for CASSPPGPRAYEQYF.

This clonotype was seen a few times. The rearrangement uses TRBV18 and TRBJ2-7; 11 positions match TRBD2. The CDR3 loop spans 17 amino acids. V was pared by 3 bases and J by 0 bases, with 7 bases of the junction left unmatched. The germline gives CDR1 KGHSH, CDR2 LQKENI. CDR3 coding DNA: TGTGCCAGCTCACCGGCCCCGACTAGCGGGGTCTCCTACGAGCAGTACTTC. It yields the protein CASSPAPTSGVSYEQYF.

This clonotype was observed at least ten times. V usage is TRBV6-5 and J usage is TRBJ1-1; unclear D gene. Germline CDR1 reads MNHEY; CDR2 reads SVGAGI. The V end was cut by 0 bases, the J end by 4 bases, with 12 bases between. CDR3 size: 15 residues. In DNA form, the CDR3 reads TGTGCCAGCAGTTACTCACCAGCCCTGGGCACTGAAGCTTTCTTT. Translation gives CASSYSPALGTEAFF.

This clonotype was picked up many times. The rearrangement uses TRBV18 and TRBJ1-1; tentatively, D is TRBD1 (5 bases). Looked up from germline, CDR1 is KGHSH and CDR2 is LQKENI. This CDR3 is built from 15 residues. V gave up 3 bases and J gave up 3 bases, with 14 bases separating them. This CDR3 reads CASSPPGFGDTEAFF. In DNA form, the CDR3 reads TGTGCCAGCTCACCGCCAGGGTTTGGGGACACTGAAGCTTTCTTT.

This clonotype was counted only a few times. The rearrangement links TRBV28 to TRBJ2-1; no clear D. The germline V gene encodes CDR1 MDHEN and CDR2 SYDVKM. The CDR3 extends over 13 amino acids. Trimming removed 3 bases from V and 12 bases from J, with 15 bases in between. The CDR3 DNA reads TGTGCCAGCAGTTTGGCGACGGTCCCGGGGCAGTTCTTC. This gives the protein CASSLATVPGQFF. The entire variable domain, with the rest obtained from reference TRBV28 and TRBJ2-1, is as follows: DVKVTQSSRYLVKRTGEKVFLECVQDMDHENMFWYRQDPGLGLRLIYFSYDVKMKEKGDIPEGYSVSREKKERFSLILESASTNQTSMYLCASSLATVPGQFFGPGTRLTVL.

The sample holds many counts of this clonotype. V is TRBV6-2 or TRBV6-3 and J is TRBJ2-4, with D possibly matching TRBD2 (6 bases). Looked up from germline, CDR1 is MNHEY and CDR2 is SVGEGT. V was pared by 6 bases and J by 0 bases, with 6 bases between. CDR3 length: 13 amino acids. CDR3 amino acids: CASRGLAKNIQYF. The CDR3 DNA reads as TGTGCCAGCAGGGGACTAGCCAAAAACATTCAGTACTTC.

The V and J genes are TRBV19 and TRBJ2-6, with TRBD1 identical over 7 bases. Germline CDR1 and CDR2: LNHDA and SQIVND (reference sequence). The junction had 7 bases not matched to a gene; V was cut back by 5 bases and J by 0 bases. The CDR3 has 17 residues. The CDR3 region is CASSSTTGSSGANVLTF. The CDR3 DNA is TGTGCCAGTAGTTCTACGACAGGGAGCTCTGGGGCCAACGTCCTGACTTTC.

The CDR3 coding sequence is TGCGCCAGCATAACCGGACAGGTCCTTGGCTACACCTTC. Translation gives CASITGQVLGYTF. The chain carries TRBV10-1 and TRBJ1-2, with 7 bases that match TRBD1. Germline CDR1 reads WNHNN; CDR2 reads SYGVQD (reference sequence). The CDR3 is 13 residues long. The junction had 9 bases not matched to a gene; V was cut back by 7 bases and J by 7 bases.

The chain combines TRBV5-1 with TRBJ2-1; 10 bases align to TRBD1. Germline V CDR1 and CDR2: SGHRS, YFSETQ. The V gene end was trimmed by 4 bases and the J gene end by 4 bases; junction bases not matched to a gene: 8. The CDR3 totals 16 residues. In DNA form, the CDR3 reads TGCGCCAGCAGCCTCACTGGGGGACAGGGGTACAATGAGCAGTTCTTC. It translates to CASSLTGGQGYNEQFF.

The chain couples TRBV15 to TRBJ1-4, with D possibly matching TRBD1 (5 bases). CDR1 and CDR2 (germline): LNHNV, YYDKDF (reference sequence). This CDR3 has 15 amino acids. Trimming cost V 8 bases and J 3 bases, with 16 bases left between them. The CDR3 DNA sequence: TGTGCCACCTACCGGAGCGGGACGTCTAATGAAAAACTGTTTTTT. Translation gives CATYRSGTSNEKLFF.

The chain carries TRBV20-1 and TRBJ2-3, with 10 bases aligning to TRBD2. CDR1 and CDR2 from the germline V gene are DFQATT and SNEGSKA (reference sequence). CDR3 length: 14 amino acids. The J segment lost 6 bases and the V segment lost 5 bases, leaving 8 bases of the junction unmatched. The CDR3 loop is CSAPTSGIADTQYF. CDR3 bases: TGCAGTGCTCCCACTAGCGGGATAGCGGATACGCAGTATTTT.

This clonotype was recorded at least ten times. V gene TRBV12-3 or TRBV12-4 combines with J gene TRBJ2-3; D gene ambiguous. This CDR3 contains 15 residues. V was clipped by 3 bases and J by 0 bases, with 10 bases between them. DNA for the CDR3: TGTGCCAGCAGTTTCTCGGAGCTTAGCACAGATACGCAGTATTTT. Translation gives CASSFSELSTDTQYF.

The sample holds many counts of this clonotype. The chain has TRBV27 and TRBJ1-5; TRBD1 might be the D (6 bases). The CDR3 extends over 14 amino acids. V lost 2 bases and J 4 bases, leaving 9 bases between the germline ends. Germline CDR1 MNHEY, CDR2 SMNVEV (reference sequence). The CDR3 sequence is CASSLTGWNQPQHF. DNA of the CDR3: TGTGCCAGCAGTTTAACAGGGTGGAATCAGCCCCAGCATTTT.

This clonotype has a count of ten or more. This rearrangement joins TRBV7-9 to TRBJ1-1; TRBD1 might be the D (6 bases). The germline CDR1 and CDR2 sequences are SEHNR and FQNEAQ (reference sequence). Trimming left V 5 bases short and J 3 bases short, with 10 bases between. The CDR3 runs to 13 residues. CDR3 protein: CASSLQGYTEAFF. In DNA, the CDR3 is TGTGCCAGCAGCCTACAGGGTTACACTGAAGCTTTCTTT.

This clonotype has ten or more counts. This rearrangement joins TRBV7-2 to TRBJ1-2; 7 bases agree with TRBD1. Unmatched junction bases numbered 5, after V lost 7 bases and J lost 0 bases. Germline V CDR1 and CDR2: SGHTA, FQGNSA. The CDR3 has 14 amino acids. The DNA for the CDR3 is TGTGCCAGCACCGAGGGGGCACCTAACTATGGCTACACCTTC. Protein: CASTEGAPNYGYTF.

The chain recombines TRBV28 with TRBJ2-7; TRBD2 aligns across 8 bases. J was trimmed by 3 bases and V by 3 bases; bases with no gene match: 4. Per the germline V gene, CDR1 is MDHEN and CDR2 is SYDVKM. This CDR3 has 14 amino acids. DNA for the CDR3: TGTGCCAGCAGTTTTGGAACTAGCGGCTACGAGCAGTACGTC. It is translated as CASSFGTSGYEQYV.

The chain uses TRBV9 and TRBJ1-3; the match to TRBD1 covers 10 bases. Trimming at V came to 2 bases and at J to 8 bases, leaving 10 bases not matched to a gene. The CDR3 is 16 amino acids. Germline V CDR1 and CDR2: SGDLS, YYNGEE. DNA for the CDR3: TGTGCCAGCAGCGTGTACCCCGGGACAGGGGTGGACACCATATATTTT. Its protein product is CASSVYPGTGVDTIYF.

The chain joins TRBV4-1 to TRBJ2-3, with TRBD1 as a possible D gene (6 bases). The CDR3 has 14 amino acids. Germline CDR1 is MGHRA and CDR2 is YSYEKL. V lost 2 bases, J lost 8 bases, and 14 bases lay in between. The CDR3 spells CASSQPYDRRTQYF. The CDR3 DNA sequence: TGCGCCAGCAGCCAACCCTACGACAGGCGTACGCAGTATTTT.